The subject of this entry is one T cell receptor (beta chain). Sequencing used immunoSEQ multiplex PCR; TCRdb keeps in-frame clones, though not all of them. The profile shows about 72,000 clones, around 92% of them singletons. This sample was included in a study of T cell changes during pregnancy in multiple sclerosis. The germline gives CDR1 SGHDT, CDR2 YYEEEE. CDR3 length: 13 residues. V lost 3 bases to trimming and J lost 10 bases; unmatched junction nucleotides: 5. This specimen consisted of peripheral blood, obtained in the third trimester of pregnancy. V gene TRBV5-6 combines with J gene TRBJ2-4; 9 bases are shared with TRBD1. This TCR derives from a female donor in good health, enrolled as a control in a pregnancy study. CDR3 sequence reads: CASSWGQGEIQYF. The CDR3 DNA reads as TGTGCCAGCAGCTGGGGACAGGGTGAAATTCAGTACTTC.